This TCR beta chain was identified during a study of prognosis after radiotherapy for stage I lung cancer. For the study at large: 10 to 15 men and roughly six women, aged about 50 to 84 and with a median age of approximately 70 years, made up the patients. Radiotherapy was SBRT in 3 to 5 fractions with a biologically effective dose of at least 100 Gy. After radiotherapy, distant metastases were seen in several patients (median about 7 months), and no significant progression was seen in approximately 15.

From genomic DNA, TCR beta CDR3 was amplified by two-round multiplex PCR. Primers specific to each TRBV and TRBJ gene were used in first-round PCR. In TCRdb, the multiplex PCR reads were re-called with MiXCR into one record per CDR3 protein. The repertoire holds about 14,000 distinct CDR3 sequences, with 55% to 70% as singletons. This CDR3 is 15 amino acids long. The V end was cut by 5 bases, the J end by 7 bases, with 18 bases between. Blood draws of around 6 milliliters of peripheral blood occurred at each of two time points. The TCR was taken from a donor aged 50 or older with non-small cell lung cancer. The input for sequencing was PBMCs, taken before or after stereotactic body radiation therapy (not recorded which). The genes are TRBV12-3 or TRBV12-4 and TRBJ2-1; a possible D gene is TRBD2 (7 bases). In DNA form, the CDR3 reads TGTGCCAGCAGTCTAGGGGGAGGGCAGAGAAATGAGCAGTTCTTC. Its translation: CASSLGGGQRNEQFF.